This T cell receptor (beta chain) stems from a study of blood T cells in healthy people across ages. The donors, all healthy, were Caucasians living in Russia, aged roughly 6 to 90. Donors gave ten milliliters of peripheral blood apiece. This clonotype was recorded a few times. A second PCR of 7 to 11 cycles used a sample-barcoded 5' primer and a J-beta primer mix. TCRdb reanalysed the 5' RACE reads using MiXCR and keeps one entry per CDR3 protein. The table lists about 1,600,000 distinct CDR3 sequences, 35% to 45% of them singletons. Trimming took 1 base from V and 2 from J; bases not matched to a gene: 13. Germline values: CDR1 SGHTA, CDR2 FQGTGA. The CDR3 has 20 residues.

The sequencing sample was made of blood. The receptor comes from a young woman in good health. The J gene is TRBJ2-3, the V gene TRBV7-3; 12 bases align to TRBD2. CDR3 DNA sequence: TGTGCCAGCAGCTTAATGGTATTGGCTAGCGGGGGGGGGACCACAGATACGCAGTATTTT. Protein sequence: CASSLMVLASGGGTTDTQYF.